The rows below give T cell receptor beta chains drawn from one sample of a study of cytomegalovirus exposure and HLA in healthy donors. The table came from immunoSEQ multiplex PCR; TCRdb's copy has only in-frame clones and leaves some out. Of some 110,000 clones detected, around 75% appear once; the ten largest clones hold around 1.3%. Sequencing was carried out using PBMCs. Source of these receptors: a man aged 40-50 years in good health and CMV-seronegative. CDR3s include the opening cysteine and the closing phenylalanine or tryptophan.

CDR3: CSGSQVNTEAFF; length: 12; V: TRBV29-1; J: TRBJ1-1
CDR3: CASRRDTGPYEQYF; length: 14; V: TRBV5-1; J: TRBJ2-7
CDR3: CASSPYGGNYGYTF; length: 14; V: TRBV5-8; J: TRBJ1-2
CDR3: CASSGRGDRSYEQYF; length: 15; V: TRBV7-2; J: TRBJ2-7
CDR3: CASSQDHGTPGNTIYF; length: 16; V: TRBV4-2; J: TRBJ1-3
CDR3: CSGKTGSETQYF; length: 12; V: TRBV29-1; J: TRBJ2-5
CDR3: CSSSLPTGVGYEQYF; length: 15; V: TRBV7-9; J: TRBJ2-7
CDR3: CASSLALARGGTQYF; length: 15; V: TRBV5-1; J: TRBJ2-3
CDR3: CASSSVYEQYF; length: 11; V: TRBV28; J: TRBJ2-7
CDR3: CACRDRVLEETQYF; length: 14; V: TRBV6-6; J: TRBJ2-5
CDR3: CASSEGLAGVTGELFF; length: 16; V: TRBV5-4; J: TRBJ2-2
CDR3: CASRLETSGTGPYNEQFF; length: 18; V: TRBV2; J: TRBJ2-1
CDR3: CAWSVPGQRPLLAFPSGNTIYF; length: 22; V: TRBV30; J: TRBJ1-3
CDR3: CASSLWGTGIYEQYF; length: 15; V: TRBV28; J: TRBJ2-7
CDR3: CASSGLAVSGEQYF; length: 14; V: TRBV10-1; J: TRBJ2-7
CDR3: CASSPSRVATNYGYTF; length: 16; V: TRBV7-9; J: TRBJ1-2
CDR3: CAYQPQGPVANSNQPQHF; length: 18; V: TRBV30; J: TRBJ1-5
CDR3: CASSLLVGGTEAFF; length: 14; V: TRBV5-4; J: TRBJ1-1
CDR3: CASSDANSYEQYF; length: 13; V: TRBV2; J: TRBJ2-7
CDR3: CASSLSARKTQYF; length: 13; V: TRBV7-9; J: TRBJ2-5
CDR3: CASSQERDRSAYEQYF; length: 16; V: TRBV4-3; J: TRBJ2-7
CDR3: CASSEVQGGDEQYF; length: 14; V: TRBV6-1; J: TRBJ2-7
CDR3: CASSQVAGVDTQYF; length: 14; V: TRBV4-1; J: TRBJ2-3
CDR3: CASIRDNSGNTIYF; length: 14; V: TRBV7-9; J: TRBJ1-3
CDR3: CAISEPTAGADGYTF; length: 15; V: TRBV10-3; J: TRBJ1-2
CDR3: CASSIRDGGTEAFF; length: 14; V: TRBV19; J: TRBJ1-1
CDR3: CASSPRDHTPKNIQYF; length: 16; V: TRBV27; J: TRBJ2-4
CDR3: CASSLLGQAGELFF; length: 14; V: TRBV6-5; J: TRBJ2-2
CDR3: CASSPSNYGYTF; length: 12; V: TRBV7-9; J: TRBJ1-2
CDR3: CASSFGGASYEQYF; length: 14; V: TRBV7-3; J: TRBJ2-7
CDR3: CASSPGPGQGTYEQYF; length: 16; V: TRBV11-1; J: TRBJ2-7
CDR3: CASSSGTTGTEAFF; length: 14; V: TRBV5-1; J: TRBJ1-1
CDR3: CSVVDRGPYEQYF; length: 13; V: TRBV29-1; J: TRBJ2-7
CDR3: CASSPTRETGAFKAFF; length: 16; V: TRBV9; J: TRBJ1-1
CDR3: CAWRVPGADTQYF; length: 13; V: TRBV30; J: TRBJ2-3
CDR3: CASSYLGQGHQPQHF; length: 15; V: TRBV6-5; J: TRBJ1-5
CDR3: CASSPRAPEVREQYF; length: 15; V: TRBV7-9; J: TRBJ2-7
CDR3: CASTGRPGLEQYF; length: 13; V: TRBV28; J: TRBJ2-7
CDR3: CASSLKVRLAGEVNEQFF; length: 18; V: TRBV7-9; J: TRBJ2-1
CDR3: CASSTQTPGELFF; length: 13; V: TRBV4-1; J: TRBJ2-2
CDR3: CASSPRYFGGSYEQYF; length: 16; V: TRBV11-2; J: TRBJ2-7
CDR3: CASSYSQINSGNTIYF; length: 16; V: TRBV6-5; J: TRBJ1-3
CDR3: CASSQGQGGSQPQHF; length: 15; V: TRBV18; J: TRBJ1-5
CDR3: CASSLTGYMNTEAFF; length: 15; V: TRBV4-1; J: TRBJ1-1
CDR3: CASSIAGPLYNEQFF; length: 15; V: TRBV10-2; J: TRBJ2-1
CDR3: CATETGGTSYEQYF; length: 14; V: TRBV6-6; J: TRBJ2-7
CDR3: CASSQGLAGALEQYF; length: 15; V: TRBV4-1; J: TRBJ2-7
CDR3: CASSSTGGETQYF; length: 13; V: TRBV9; J: TRBJ2-5
CDR3: CASSYWSGRTDNGQFF; length: 16; V: TRBV6-5; J: TRBJ2-1
CDR3: CASSYSTLGYEQFF; length: 14; V: TRBV6-5; J: TRBJ2-1
CDR3: CASSLDLWGGSEAFF; length: 15; V: TRBV11-3; J: TRBJ1-1
CDR3: CASSQQAITNTGELFF; length: 16; V: TRBV4-2; J: TRBJ2-2
CDR3: CASSHGTSQETQYF; length: 14; V: TRBV7-9; J: TRBJ2-5
CDR3: CASSLVSGETEAFF; length: 14; V: TRBV7-2; J: TRBJ1-1
CDR3: CASRMTDFQETQYF; length: 14; V: TRBV7-9; J: TRBJ2-5
CDR3: CASSWASGVSAYEQYF; length: 16; V: TRBV5-5; J: TRBJ2-7